Below, 10 T cell receptor beta chains from the same sample are listed, as sequenced in a study of T cell responses to AZD1222 COVID-19 vaccine. Assay: immunoSEQ multiplex PCR; the TCRdb copy retains only in-frame clones and omits some. The sample yields about 76,000 clones, over 65% seen once. This specimen consisted of peripheral blood, obtained 28 days after the second dose of the MenACWY control vaccine. The source of these receptors is an adult who received the MenACWY meningococcal vaccine as a control.

The chain is built from TRBV5-4 and TRBJ2-3, with 8 bases lining up with TRBD1. V shed 3 bases, J shed 2 bases, and the junction held 5 bases outside the gene matches. The CDR3 consists of 15 residues. From germline, CDR1 is SGHNT and CDR2 YYREEE (reference sequence). This CDR3 reads CASSWGTGVTDTQYF. In DNA form, the CDR3 reads TGTGCCAGCAGCTGGGGGACAGGCGTCACAGATACGCAGTATTTT. The full variable domain, with the rest looked up from reference TRBV5-4 and TRBJ2-3, is ETGVTQSPTHLIKTRGQQVTLRCSSQSGHNTVSWYQQALGQGPQFIFQYYREEENGRGNFPPRFSGLQFPNYSSELNVNALELDDSALYLCASSWGTGVTDTQYFGPGTRLTVL.

V usage is TRBV6-5 and J usage is TRBJ2-1, with TRBD2 identical over 11 bases. CDR1 is MNHEY, CDR2 SVGAGI, per germline. The CDR3 has 15 amino acids. Trimming at V came to 7 bases and at J to 4 bases, leaving 6 bases not matched to a gene. The DNA for the CDR3 is TGTGCCAGCAAAATGACTAGCGGGGATTACAATGAGCAGTTCTTC. It encodes CASKMTSGDYNEQFF.

The genes are TRBV18 and TRBJ2-4; D call uncertain. Trimming removed 6 bases from V and 14 bases from J, with 14 bases in between. CDR3 length: 11 residues. Germline-derived CDR1 and CDR2 are KGHSH and LQKENI. Here the CDR3 reads CASSSKVEKYF. CDR3 coding DNA: TGTGCCAGCTCCTCCAAAGTGGAGAAGTACTTC.

The DNA for the CDR3 is TGTGCCAGCAGTTACTTGGGGACGGCCCTAACCCTCCACTTT. This codes for CASSYLGTALTLHF. V and J are TRBV6-2 or TRBV6-3 and TRBJ1-6; D may be TRBD1 (5 bases). CDR1 is MNHEY and CDR2 is SVGEGT in the germline V gene. V lost 1 base to trimming and J lost 14 bases, with 15 bases between them. The CDR3 covers 14 residues.

The chain carries TRBV3-1 (or the pseudogene TRBV3-2) and TRBJ2-7; no reliable D call. Trimming removed 1 base at V and 7 bases at J, with 14 bases between. Germline-derived CDR1 and CDR2 are LGHDT and YNNKEL (reference sequence). CDR3 size: 14 residues. CDR3 amino acids: CASSQGKNPREQYF. CDR3 nucleotide sequence: TGTGCCAGCAGCCAAGGAAAGAACCCAAGGGAGCAGTACTTC.

The chain has TRBV2 and TRBJ1-4; D may be TRBD1 (6 bases). Trimming cost V 6 bases and J 6 bases, with 17 bases left between them. The V gene's germline CDR1 is SNHLY and CDR2 FYNNEI. The CDR3 is 15 amino acids. This chain's CDR3 is CASSNNGAGDEKLFF. CDR3 DNA: TGTGCCAGCAGCAATAATGGGGCAGGGGATGAAAAACTGTTTTTT.

The chain joins TRBV5-1 to TRBJ1-1; 7 positions match TRBD1. The CDR3 runs 14 residues. V lost 4 bases, J lost 4 bases, and 7 bases stayed unmatched. The V gene's germline CDR1 is SGHRS and CDR2 YFSETQ. The CDR3 region is CASSEGAWGTEAFF. The CDR3 DNA sequence: TGCGCCAGCAGCGAGGGGGCGTGGGGCACTGAAGCTTTCTTT.

This clone has only a few counts. The chain is built from TRBV7-8 and TRBJ2-1, with 13 positions matching TRBD2. There are 19 residues in the CDR3. Per the germline V gene, CDR1 is SGHVS and CDR2 is FQNEAQ. The J segment lost 7 bases and the V segment lost 5 bases, leaving 17 bases of the junction unmatched. DNA of the CDR3: TGTGCCAGCAGCCCAAGGACTAGCGGGGGAATCGGCCTTAGGAATGAGCAGTTCTTC. Its translation: CASSPRTSGGIGLRNEQFF. The whole variable domain, remainder taken from reference TRBV7-8 and TRBJ2-1, is GAGVSQSPRYKVAKRGQDVALRCDPISGHVSLFWYQQALGQGPEFLTYFQNEAQLDKSGLPSDRFFAERPEGSVSTLKIQRTQQEDSAVYLCASSPRTSGGIGLRNEQFFGPGTRLTVL.

The gene calls are TRBV3-1 (or the pseudogene TRBV3-2) and TRBJ2-7, with 9 bases that match TRBD2. This CDR3 spans 16 amino acids. The germline V gene has CDR1 LGHDT and CDR2 YNNKEL (reference sequence). With V trimmed by 1 base and J by 2 bases, 6 bases remained unmatched. CDR3 nucleotides: TGTGCCAGCAGCCAAGTCCCTAGCGGGGCGACCTACGAGCAGTACTTC. Its translation: CASSQVPSGATYEQYF.

The chain recombines TRBV5-1 with TRBJ2-2, with 8 bases matching TRBD2. The CDR3 consists of 16 residues. Germline V gene sequence: CDR1 SGHRS, CDR2 YFSETQ. V lost 6 bases, J lost 6 bases, and 13 bases stayed unmatched. As DNA, the CDR3 is TGCGCCAGCACCCGGACTAGCCGGGCGCTACCCGGGGAGCTGTTTTTT. Translated: CASTRTSRALPGELFF.